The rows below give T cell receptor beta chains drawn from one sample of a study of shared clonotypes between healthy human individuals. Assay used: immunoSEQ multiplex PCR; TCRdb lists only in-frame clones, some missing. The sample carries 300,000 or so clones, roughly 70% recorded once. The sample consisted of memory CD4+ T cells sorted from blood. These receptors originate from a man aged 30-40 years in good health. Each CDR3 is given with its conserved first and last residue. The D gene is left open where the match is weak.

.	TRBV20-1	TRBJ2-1	CSAEMGNEQFF
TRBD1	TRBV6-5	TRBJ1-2	CASRMTGTYGYTF
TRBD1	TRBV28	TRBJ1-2	CASSLRDRDYTF
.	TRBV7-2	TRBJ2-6	CASTPMSGGGANVLTF
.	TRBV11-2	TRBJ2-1	CASSLTSGAGNEQFF
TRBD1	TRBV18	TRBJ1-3	CASSPVGTGPRNTIYF
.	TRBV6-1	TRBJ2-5	CASSTRGHELGTQYF
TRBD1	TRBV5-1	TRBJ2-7	CASSFLGQPDYEQYF
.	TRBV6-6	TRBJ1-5	CASSSAGRGNQPQHF
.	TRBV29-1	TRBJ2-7	CSVDGPGGQGYEQYF
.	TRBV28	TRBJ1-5	CASSDTGGGRVLGNQPQHF
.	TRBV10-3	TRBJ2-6	CAISGGRASGANVLTF
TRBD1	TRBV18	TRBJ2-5	CASSPLETGEVETQYF
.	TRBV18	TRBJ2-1	CASSAFSLGTDTRGEQFF
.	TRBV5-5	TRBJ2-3	CASNYGPGSTDTQYF
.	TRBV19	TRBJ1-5	CASSIVGGNNQPQHF
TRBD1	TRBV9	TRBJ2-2	CASSIGQGTGELFF
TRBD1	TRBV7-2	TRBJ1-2	CASSSWDRRPESGYTF
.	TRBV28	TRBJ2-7	CASGHSYEQYF
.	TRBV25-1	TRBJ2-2	CASSDTFGSNTGELFF
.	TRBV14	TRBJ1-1	CASSQLRGRGRTEAFF
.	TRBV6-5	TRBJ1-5	CASGPQGNQPQHF
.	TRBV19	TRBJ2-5	CASSMGGKTQYF
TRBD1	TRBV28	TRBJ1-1	CASSLGQGVTANTEAFF
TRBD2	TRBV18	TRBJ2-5	CASSPPAGGLETQYF
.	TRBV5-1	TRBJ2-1	CASSRGQSSYNEQFF
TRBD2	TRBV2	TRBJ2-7	CATPRGDHGQYF
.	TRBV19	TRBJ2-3	CASSIDGGVPDTQYF
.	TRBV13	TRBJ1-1	CASRNRLNTEAFF
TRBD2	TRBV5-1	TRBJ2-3	CASNLREGSDTQYF
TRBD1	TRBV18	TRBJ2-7	CASSPTYRGIEQYF
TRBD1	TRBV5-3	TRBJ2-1	CARSLYVRDRDTNEQFF
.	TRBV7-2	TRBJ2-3	CASSPVTDTQYF
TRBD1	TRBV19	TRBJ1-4	CASRGQLSNEKLFF
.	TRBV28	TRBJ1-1	CASSSYTEAFF
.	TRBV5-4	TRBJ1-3	CASSLGGHTDSGNTIYF
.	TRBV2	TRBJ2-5	CASSPGTAQETQYF
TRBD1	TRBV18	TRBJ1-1	CASSHGQGSDTEAFF
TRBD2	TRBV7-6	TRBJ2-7	CASSLTSSGIGSDEQYF
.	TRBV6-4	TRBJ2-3	CASSVGLGTDTQYF
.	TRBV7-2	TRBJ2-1	CASSILYNEQFF
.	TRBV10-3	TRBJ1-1	CAISDTLGAAEAFF
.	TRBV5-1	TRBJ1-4	CASSYDDSNEKLFF
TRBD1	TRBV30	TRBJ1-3	CAWSAGTAGNTIYF
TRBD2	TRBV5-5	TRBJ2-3	CASSRARLAVTDTQYF
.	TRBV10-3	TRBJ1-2	CAIFESGVGYGYTF
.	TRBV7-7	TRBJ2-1	CASSLGGGEQFF
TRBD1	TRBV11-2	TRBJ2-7	CASSLLGTVRPHEQYF
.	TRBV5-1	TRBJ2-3	CASSLDPPDTQYF
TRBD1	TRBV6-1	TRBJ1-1	CASNPDRGEGTEAFF
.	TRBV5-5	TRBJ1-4	CASSLLGSEKLFF
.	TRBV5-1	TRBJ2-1	CASSSSGAGFNEQFF
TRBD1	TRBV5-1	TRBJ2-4	CASTGTGDFENIQYF
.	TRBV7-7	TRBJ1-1	CASSPYGDGRIEQNTEAFF
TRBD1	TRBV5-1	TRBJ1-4	CASTPMGTGYEKLFF
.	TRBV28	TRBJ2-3	CASSLGRRGVQADTQYF